The 17 T cell receptor beta chains reported below all come from one sample, sequenced in a study of T cell responses to AZD1222 COVID-19 vaccine. Sequenced by immunoSEQ multiplex PCR; TCRdb stores in-frame clones only, minus some. The sample shows 100,000 to 150,000 clones, over 75% of them seen only once. The sample was peripheral blood, taken on day 0 of AZD1222 vaccination. The receptors here all came from an adult in good health.

This clone was seen once. The CDR3: CASTQVGVTEAFF. The CDR3 DNA reads TGTGCCAGCACCCAGGTCGGGGTGACTGAAGCTTTCTTT. The rearrangement joins TRBV28 to TRBJ1-1; no reliable D call. The CDR3 sequence is 13 residues long. The V and J ends lost 7 bases and 5 bases respectively, with 14 bases between them. Per germline, CDR1 MDHEN and CDR2 SYDVKM. Variable domain in full (rest from reference TRBV28 and TRBJ1-1): DVKVTQSSRYLVKRTGEKVFLECVQDMDHENMFWYRQDPGLGLRLIYFSYDVKMKEKGDIPEGYSVSREKKERFSLILESASTNQTSMYLCASTQVGVTEAFFGQGTRLTVV.

V and J are TRBV30 and TRBJ1-5; D possibly corresponds to TRBD1 (5 bases). The V end lost 0 bases, the J end lost 6 bases, and 12 bases lay between the germline ends. The CDR3 is made up of 14 amino acids. Germline V lookup: CDR1 GTSNPN, CDR2 SVGIG (reference sequence). Written as DNA, the CDR3 is TGTGCCTGGAGTGTAGGAGGGGAGAGTCAGCCCCAGCATTTT. It specifies CAWSVGGESQPQHF.

The CDR3 spells CASSGTGFMNTEAFF. The DNA for the CDR3 is TGTGCCAGCAGTGGGACAGGCTTCATGAACACTGAAGCTTTCTTT. The genes are TRBV2 and TRBJ1-1; 7 bases map to TRBD1. Germline V lookup: CDR1 SNHLY, CDR2 FYNNEI. This CDR3 has 15 amino acids. After removal of 4 bases from V and 0 bases from J, the junction contained 5 bases not matched to a gene.

V usage is TRBV6-2 or TRBV6-3 and J usage is TRBJ1-6; the D is unclear. Germline V gene sequence: CDR1 MNHEY, CDR2 SVGEGT. The CDR3 totals 15 residues. Trimming took off 0 bases at V and 10 bases at J, with 13 bases between the two ends. CDR3 DNA: TGTGCCAGCAGTTACTCCGGTTCTCGTCGATCACCCCTCCACTTT. Its protein product is CASSYSGSRRSPLHF.

The chain carries TRBV5-5 and TRBJ2-7, with D possibly TRBD1 on 6 matching bases. This CDR3 region has 18 residues. The germline V and J ends were trimmed by 0 bases and 4 bases, with 23 bases remaining between them. Germline V gene data show CDR1 as SGHKS and CDR2 as YYEKEE (reference sequence). The CDR3 spells CASSLAKVSERGIYEQYF. CDR3 nucleotide sequence: TGTGCCAGCAGCTTGGCCAAGGTTTCTGAGAGGGGGATTTACGAGCAGTACTTC.

This chain links TRBV24-1 with TRBJ2-3; D is possibly TRBD2 (7 bases). In germline, CDR1 is KGHDR, CDR2 SFDVKD. V gave up 2 bases and J gave up 4 bases, with 9 bases separating them. The CDR3 has 14 amino acids. The CDR3 loop is CATSDWGGADTQYF. DNA for the CDR3: TGTGCCACCAGTGATTGGGGGGGCGCAGATACGCAGTATTTT.

In DNA form, the CDR3 reads TGCGCCAGCAGCCAAGAACAGGGGGAGTTCTATGGCTACACCTTC. As protein: CASSQEQGEFYGYTF. The gene calls are TRBV4-1 and TRBJ1-2, with 8 bases fitting TRBD1. The CDR3 runs to 15 residues. The germline gives CDR1 MGHRA, CDR2 YSYEKL. The ends lost 0 bases at V and 4 bases at J; junction bases unmatched: 4.

This clone is a singleton in its sample. The chain joins TRBV19 to TRBJ1-5; D gene ambiguous. This CDR3 comprises 14 residues. Trimming took off 2 bases at V and 2 bases at J, with 7 bases between the two ends. The germline CDR1 and CDR2 sequences are LNHDA and SQIVND (reference sequence). The CDR3 spells CASSIRDGNQPQHF. The CDR3 nucleotides are TGTGCCAGTAGTATAAGAGACGGCAATCAGCCCCAGCATTTT.

This chain connects TRBV6-5 to TRBJ1-6; unclear D gene. This CDR3 is built from 15 residues. V shed 4 bases and J shed 0 bases, with 7 bases lying between them. Germline assignment: CDR1 MNHEY and CDR2 SVGAGI. The CDR3 DNA reads as TGTGCCAGCAGTTCGCACAGCTCCTATAATTCACCCCTCCACTTT. Translated, it gives CASSSHSSYNSPLHF.

This clone turned up a few times. This rearrangement joins TRBV12-1 to TRBJ1-3. TRBV12-1 counts as a pseudogene. The CDR3 extends over 15 amino acids. CDR3 protein: CASSSPGSPGNTIYF. CDR3 DNA: TGTGCCAGCAGCTCCCCAGGGAGTCCTGGAAACACCATATATTTT.

This chain links TRBV2 with TRBJ2-5; D gene unclear. This CDR3 contains 11 residues. Germline V gene sequence: CDR1 SNHLY, CDR2 FYNNEI. V dropped 5 bases and J dropped 6 bases, with 7 bases sitting between them. CDR3 sequence reads: CASSNGKTQYF. Here the CDR3 DNA reads TGTGCCAGCAGTAATGGGAAGACCCAGTACTTC.

The chain links TRBV28 to TRBJ2-7, with D possibly being TRBD1 (6 bases). Looked up from germline, CDR1 is MDHEN and CDR2 is SYDVKM. The CDR3 is 14 amino acids. V was cut by 2 bases and J by 7 bases, with 15 bases left in between. The CDR3 is CASSLASQGLEQYF. The CDR3 DNA follows: TGTGCCAGCAGTTTAGCCTCCCAGGGGCTTGAGCAGTACTTC.

Comments on this clone: This sample includes further DNA sequences coding for the same CDR3. The J gene is TRBJ2-7, the V gene TRBV18; D gene uncertain. The V end lost 6 bases, the J end lost 1 base, and 7 bases lay between the germline ends. Germline V gene data show CDR1 as KGHSH and CDR2 as LQKENI. CDR3 size: 12 residues. The CDR3 reads CASSDSSYEQYF. CDR3 sequence (DNA): TGTGCCAGCTCGGATAGTTCCTACGAGCAGTACTTC.

This chain joins TRBV27 and TRBJ2-7; D tentatively reads TRBD1 or TRBD2 (5 bases each). V was pared by 2 bases and J by 5 bases, with 13 bases between. The germline V gene has CDR1 MNHEY and CDR2 SMNVEV (reference sequence). This CDR3 has 14 amino acids. This chain's CDR3 is CASSLVGQGDEQYF. CDR3 DNA sequence: TGTGCCAGCAGTTTAGTCGGGCAGGGAGACGAGCAGTACTTC.

The chain has TRBV15 and TRBJ2-1; D perhaps matches TRBD1 (5 bases). The CDR3 is 14 amino acids. Germline lookup yields CDR1 LNHNV and CDR2 YYDKDF (reference sequence). Trimming took 6 bases from V and 7 from J, leaving 16 bases between them. CDR3 bases: TGTGCCACCAGTACCCTAAACCAGGGAAATGAGCAGTTCTTC. It codes for CATSTLNQGNEQFF.

The chain uses TRBV7-2 and TRBJ2-7; a possible D gene is TRBD2 (6 bases). CDR1 and CDR2 (germline): SGHTA, FQGNSA. V was trimmed by 3 bases and J by 3 bases, leaving 12 bases between them. This CDR3 has 14 residues. The CDR3 region has the DNA TGTGCCAGCAGCTTCCCCGACGGGGGCTACGAGCAGTACTTC. This codes for CASSFPDGGYEQYF.

J is TRBJ1-5 and V is TRBV10-1; D possibly corresponds to TRBD1 (5 bases). This CDR3 comprises 16 residues. Trimming left V 9 bases short and J 0 bases short, with 18 bases between. CDR1 and CDR2 from the germline V gene are WNHNN and SYGVQD (reference sequence). The CDR3 region has the DNA TGCGCCAGGGGGGTCAGGGCCGCCAATAGCAATCAGCCCCAGCATTTT. This encodes CARGVRAANSNQPQHF.